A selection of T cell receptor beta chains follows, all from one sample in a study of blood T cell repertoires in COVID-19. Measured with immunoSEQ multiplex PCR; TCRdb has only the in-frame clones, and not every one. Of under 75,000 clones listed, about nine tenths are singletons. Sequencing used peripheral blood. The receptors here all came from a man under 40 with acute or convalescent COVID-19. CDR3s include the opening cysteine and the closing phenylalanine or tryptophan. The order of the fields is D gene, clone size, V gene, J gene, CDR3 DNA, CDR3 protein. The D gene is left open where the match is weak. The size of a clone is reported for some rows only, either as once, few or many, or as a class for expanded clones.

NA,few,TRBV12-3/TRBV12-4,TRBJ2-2,TGTGCCAGCCAGGGGTCCGGGGAGCTGTTTTTT,CASQGSGELFF
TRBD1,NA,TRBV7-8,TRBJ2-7,TGTGCCAGCAGCTTAGTTTCGGACAGGGGCTACGAGCAGTACTTC,CASSLVSDRGYEQYF
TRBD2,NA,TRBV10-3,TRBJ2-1,TGTGCCATCAGTGATACCGGGACTAGCGGGAGTTTCTCGCATGAGCAGTTCTTC,CAISDTGTSGSFSHEQFF
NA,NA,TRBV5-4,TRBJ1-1,TGTGCCAGCAGCGCAGAACATCAGGGGAGGGATTCTGAAGCTTTCTTT,CASSAEHQGRDSEAFF
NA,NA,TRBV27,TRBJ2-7,TGTGCCAGCAGTCAAACCGGTGCCCCCTACGAGCAGTACTTC,CASSQTGAPYEQYF
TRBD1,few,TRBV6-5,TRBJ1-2,TGTGCCTCGGGGCCAGGGGGCAACTATGGCTACACCTTC,CASGPGGNYGYTF
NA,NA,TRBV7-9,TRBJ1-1,TGTGCCAGCGCCGAGGACACTGAAGCTTTCTTT,CASAEDTEAFF
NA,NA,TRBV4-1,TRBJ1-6,TGCGCCAGCAGCCAAGAAGGGCAGGGAAAGTCACCCCTCCACTTT,CASSQEGQGKSPLHF
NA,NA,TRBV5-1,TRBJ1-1,TGCGCCAGCAGCTGGGGACTGACGAACACTGAAGCTTTCTTT,CASSWGLTNTEAFF
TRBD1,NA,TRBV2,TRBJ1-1,TGTGCCAGCAGAGGACAGGGTGGATACTCTGAAGCTTTCTTT,CASRGQGGYSEAFF
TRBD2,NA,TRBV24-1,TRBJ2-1,TGTGCCACCAGTGACCAGCGGGAGCGAGGCAATGAGCAGTTCTTC,CATSDQRERGNEQFF
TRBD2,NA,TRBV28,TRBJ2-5,TGTGCCAGCAGTTTTAGGGAGGGAGAGACCCAGTACTTC,CASSFREGETQYF
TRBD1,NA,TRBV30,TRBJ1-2,TGTGCCTGGAGTGTCCATACAGGGGTAACTGGCTACACCTTC,CAWSVHTGVTGYTF
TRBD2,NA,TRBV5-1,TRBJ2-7,TGCGCCAGCAGCGCCGGGACTAGCGGGTACGAGCAGTACTTC,CASSAGTSGYEQYF
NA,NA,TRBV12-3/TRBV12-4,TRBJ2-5,TGTGCCAGCAGTTCCGGAGTTGGGGAGACCCAGTACTTC,CASSSGVGETQYF
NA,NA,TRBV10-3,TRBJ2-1,TGTGCCATCAGTCCTAAAGCGGGACAGGACTATTACAATGAGCAGTTCTTC,CAISPKAGQDYYNEQFF
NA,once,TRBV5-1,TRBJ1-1,TGCGCCAGCAGCTTGGATGGGGGGACCGGCACTGAAGCTTTCTTT,CASSLDGGTGTEAFF
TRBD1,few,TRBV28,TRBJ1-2,TGTGCCAGCAGAGAACAGGGGCAACTCTATGGCTACACCTTC,CASREQGQLYGYTF
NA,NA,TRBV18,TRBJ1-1,TGTGCCAGCTCACCCTTTTTGGAGGAAAACACTGAAGCTTTCTTT,CASSPFLEENTEAFF
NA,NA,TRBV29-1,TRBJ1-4,TGCAGCGTTGCTGAGGATCCGGGGGAAAAACTGTTTTTT,CSVAEDPGEKLFF
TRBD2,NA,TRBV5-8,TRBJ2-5,TGTGCCAGCAGCCCCGGACTAGCGGGAGGGCCGATGGTAGAGACCCAGTACTTC,CASSPGLAGGPMVETQYF
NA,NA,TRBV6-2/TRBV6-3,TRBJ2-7,TGTGCCAGCAGTTACCCTACAGGGTATCCCTACGAGCAGTACTTC,CASSYPTGYPYEQYF
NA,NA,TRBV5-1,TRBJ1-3,TGCGCCAGCAGCCAGGACGGGGTCTCTGGAAACACCATATATTTT,CASSQDGVSGNTIYF
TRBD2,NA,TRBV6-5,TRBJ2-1,TGTGCCAGCAGTTACTCGTGGAGCGGGGGGGCCTTTGAGCAGTTCTTC,CASSYSWSGGAFEQFF
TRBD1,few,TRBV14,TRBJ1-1,TGTGCCAGCAGCCAAGAGTTTGGCAGGGGGGAAGCTTTCTTT,CASSQEFGRGEAFF
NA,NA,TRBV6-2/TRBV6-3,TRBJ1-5,TGTGCCAGCAGTTTAGGGCGGGTAGTCAGCAATCAGCCCCAGCATTTT,CASSLGRVVSNQPQHF
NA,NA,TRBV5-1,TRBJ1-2,TGCGCCAGCAGCTATGACCTAGAGGGCTATGGCTACACCTTC,CASSYDLEGYGYTF
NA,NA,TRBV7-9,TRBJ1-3,TGTGCCAGCAGCCCCCCTCAGGGGAGCTCTGGAAACACCATATATTTT,CASSPPQGSSGNTIYF
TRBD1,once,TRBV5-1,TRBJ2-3,TGCGCCAGCAGCTTGGCCGGCCAGGGGGCCGGAGATACGCAGTATTTT,CASSLAGQGAGDTQYF
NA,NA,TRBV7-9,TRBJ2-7,TGTGCCAGCAGCCCCAGGGCTTTGGCTGGCGAGCAGTACTTC,CASSPRALAGEQYF
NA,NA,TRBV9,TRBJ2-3,TGTGCCAGCAGCCCCCAGGGGGGACAGCCTGCAGATACGCAGTATTTT,CASSPQGGQPADTQYF
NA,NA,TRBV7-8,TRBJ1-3,TGTGCCAGCAGCTTAGGAGTCTCTGGAAACACCATATATTTT,CASSLGVSGNTIYF
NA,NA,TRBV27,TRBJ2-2,TGTGCCAGCAGTTTATCTCTCGGGACCGGGGAGCTGTTTTTT,CASSLSLGTGELFF
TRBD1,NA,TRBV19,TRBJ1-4,TGTGCCAGTAGTGGGGGGACAGGGAGTGAAAAACTGTTTTTT,CASSGGTGSEKLFF
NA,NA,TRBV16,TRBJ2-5,TGTGCCAGCAGCCAATCTGTCCGTGAGACCCAGTACTTC,CASSQSVRETQYF
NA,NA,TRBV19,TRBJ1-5,TGTGCCAGTAGTCCCCAGGGAACAAGCAATCAGCCCCAGCATTTT,CASSPQGTSNQPQHF
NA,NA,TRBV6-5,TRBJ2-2,TGTGCCAGCAGCCTAAATAGCGGGGAGCTGTTTTTT,CASSLNSGELFF
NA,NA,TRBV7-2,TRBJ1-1,TGTGCCAGCAGCCCCAGGGGCCAGGGATACACTGAAGCTTTCTTT,CASSPRGQGYTEAFF
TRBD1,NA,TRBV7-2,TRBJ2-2,TGTGCCAGCAGCTTGGTAACAGGGGGTACCGGGGAGCTGTTTTTT,CASSLVTGGTGELFF
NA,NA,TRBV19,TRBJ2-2,TGTGCCAGTAGTATGCCCCATCGGTTGGTCGGGGAGCTGTTTTTT,CASSMPHRLVGELFF
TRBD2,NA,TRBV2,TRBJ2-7,TGTGCCAGTAGGACTAGCGGGAGATACGAGCAGTACTTC,CASRTSGRYEQYF
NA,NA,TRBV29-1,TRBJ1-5,TGCAGCGCGGGACCGGGAGGGAATCAGCCCCAGCATTTT,CSAGPGGNQPQHF
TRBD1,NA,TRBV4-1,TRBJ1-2,TGCGCCAGCAGCGTGGACAGGGGAGATCCTGGCTACACCTTC,CASSVDRGDPGYTF
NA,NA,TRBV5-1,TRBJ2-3,TGCGCCAGCAGCTTGGCCGGACAGAGCACAGATACGCAGTATTTT,CASSLAGQSTDTQYF